This is a list of T cell receptor beta chains from one sample in a study of neurological immune-mediated disorders. TCRdb reprocessed the 5' RACE reads via MiXCR and lists one record per CDR3 protein. The sample has 30,000 or so distinct CDR3 sequences; roughly 14% are singletons. Sequences were obtained from CD4+ T cells from blood. The receptors come from a female donor with HTLV-1-associated myelopathy (HAM/TSP). The CDR3 runs from the conserved cysteine through the conserved F or W.

TRBV11-3	TRBJ2-7	CASSRGESSYEQYF
TRBV7-9	TRBJ1-2	CASSLGTGTNYGYTF
TRBV28	TRBJ1-6	CASSLGDRFTSPLHF
TRBV12-3/TRBV12-4	TRBJ1-4	CASLRPAEGKLFF
TRBV5-6	TRBJ2-7	CASRALEAYEQYF
TRBV24-1	TRBJ2-1	CATADPYNEQFF
TRBV15	TRBJ2-5	CATSREKETQYF
TRBV10-3	TRBJ2-1	CAISERGREYNEQFF
TRBV24-1	TRBJ2-5	CATSEGSFQETQYF
TRBV12-3/TRBV12-4	TRBJ1-1	CASSLGAGVTEAFF
TRBV20-1	TRBJ1-5	CSARDGRGNQPQHF
TRBV24-1	TRBJ1-4	CATGTATNEKLFF
TRBV28	TRBJ2-7	CASSVTGGPHRSEQYF
TRBV3-1	TRBJ2-4	CASSQVFAGVEAKNIQYF
TRBV20-1	TRBJ1-3	CSAYPGSNSGNTIYF
TRBV11-1	TRBJ1-6	CASSPRWVDSPLHF
TRBV20-1	TRBJ2-5	CSYSPPGSTGMLETQYF
TRBV28	TRBJ2-1	CASSLLFRAGRDEQFF
TRBV12-3/TRBV12-4	TRBJ2-6	CASGLLGANVLTF
TRBV3-1	TRBJ2-1	CASSQGVQGNEQFF
TRBV5-1	TRBJ2-5	CASSRGETQETQYF
TRBV15	TRBJ2-1	CATSETAANEQFF
TRBV20-1	TRBJ2-4	CSASRAGDAKNIQYF
TRBV12-3/TRBV12-4	TRBJ1-5	CASSFRRRSNQPQHF
TRBV5-5	TRBJ1-5	CASSFYRGENQPQHF
TRBV5-5	TRBJ2-3	CASSFADTQYF
TRBV20-1	TRBJ2-7	CSASPGLSYEQYF
TRBV5-1	TRBJ2-1	CASSLWGLADNEQFF
TRBV6-5	TRBJ2-5	CASSYPGRGETQYF
TRBV7-2	TRBJ2-3	CASNLASPVGGDTQYF
TRBV20-1	TRBJ2-1	CSARGDLYEQFF
TRBV18	TRBJ1-6	CASSPEGVRSPLHF
TRBV6-6	TRBJ2-7	CASSYKGRCEQYF
TRBV20-1	TRBJ1-2	CSARGTAGGGYTF
TRBV5-4	TRBJ2-1	CASSSLAGGSNEQFF
TRBV7-9	TRBJ2-7	CASSLRDDGTSGSYEQYF
TRBV10-3	TRBJ2-1	CAISEGRQGFHDEQFF
TRBV4-1	TRBJ2-7	CASSLRGGREQYF
TRBV18	TRBJ2-1	CASSPPGRSSYNEQFF
TRBV3-1	TRBJ2-7	CASSHNNFEQYF
TRBV20-1	TRBJ2-3	CSARTIKEVSTDTQYF
TRBV20-1	TRBJ2-7	CSDRDQEYYEQYF
TRBV30	TRBJ2-3	CAKRGTSADTQYF
TRBV7-3	TRBJ2-7	CARSERDTREQYF
TRBV7-9	TRBJ1-1	CASSRTGLGTEAFF
TRBV28	TRBJ1-2	CASTSSSGPYGYTF
TRBV5-6	TRBJ1-1	CASSPPSGGAFF
TRBV7-8	TRBJ1-1	CASSSRTVNTEAFF
TRBV20-1	TRBJ2-1	CSAALGVNHLF
TRBV28	TRBJ2-5	CASRPGQKYQETQYF
TRBV20-1	TRBJ1-1	CSARKQGFNTEAFF
TRBV29-1	TRBJ1-2	CSVESRATGGNYGYTF
TRBV6-6	TRBJ2-7	CASSATGTGSYEQYF
TRBV5-6	TRBJ2-7	CASSLPGSNEQYF
TRBV7-9	TRBJ2-2	CASSRGQSTGELFF
TRBV18	TRBJ1-2	CASSPPNGNYGYTF
TRBV29-1	TRBJ2-1	CSVEGGGGHFRDNEQFF
TRBV12-3/TRBV12-4	TRBJ2-5	CASSPTGTGGETQYF
TRBV5-6	TRBJ1-2	CASSWTGGHYGYTF
TRBV20-1	TRBJ1-6	CSARRGSGAENSPLHF